This entry describes one T cell receptor (beta chain). The antigen is unknown. Germline CDR1 SNHLY, CDR2 FYNNEI. The length of the CDR3 is 14 residues. After removal of 5 bases from V and 4 bases from J, the junction contained 4 bases not matched to a gene. The second PCR ran about 7 to 12 cycles with a sample-barcoded 5' primer and J-beta primers. From the 5' RACE reads, TCRdb called clonotypes with MiXCR, one entry per CDR3 protein. The repertoire consists of some 880,000 distinct CDR3 sequences, with around 36% occurring once and the leading ten covering over 10%. The sample comes from a study of blood T cells in healthy people across ages. Study results and caveats: Donor CMV status was unknown, possibly confounding expanded clonotype changes. Per-million-T-cell TCR beta diversity fell roughly linearly with age.

The receptor was derived from a man aged 18 to 30 in good health. The chain couples TRBV2 to TRBJ2-2; 7 positions match TRBD1. Sequencing was done on a sample of blood. CDR3 DNA: TGTGCCAGCAGTACAGGGGAGAGCACCGGGGAGCTGTTTTTT. This gives the protein CASSTGESTGELFF.